Below, one T cell receptor (beta chain) is given with its context. The target antigen is unknown. This sample was taken from a study of monozygotic twins with inflammatory bowel disease. Template-switch reactions added UMIs with a 6-nucleotide sample barcode. Each of TCRalpha and TCRbeta cDNA went through two nested PCRs, lasting roughly 15 and 9 cycles. TCRdb reanalyzed the 5' RACE reads, giving one entry per CDR3 protein sequence and no DNA. The sample features approximately 400,000 distinct CDR3 sequences, with about 2.5% in its top ten. This CDR3 is built from 15 residues. CDR1 and CDR2 from the germline V gene are SGHTA and FQGNSA. Study-level results: Since immunosuppressive treatments differed, patient repertoires may have gained added variability.

The chain has TRBV7-2 and TRBJ1-1; TCRdb calls TRBD1, which cannot be checked without DNA. Sequences were obtained from blood. The clonotype was recovered from a human donor with ulcerative colitis or Crohn's disease, or a healthy co-twin of an affected twin (not recorded which). The CDR3 reads CASSSTNGGYTEAFF. The full variable domain, completed using reference TRBV7-2 and TRBJ1-1, is GAGVSQSPSNKVTEKGKDVELRCDPISGHTALYWYRQSLGQGLEFLIYFQGNSAPDKSGLPSDRFSAERTGGSVSTLTIQRTQQEDSAVYLCASSSTNGGYTEAFFGQGTRLTVV.